These T cell receptor beta chains were read from a single sample in a study of blood T cell repertoires in COVID-19. Profiling relied on immunoSEQ multiplex PCR, and the TCRdb table lists in-frame clones only, not all of them. The data contain some 130,000 clones, about 89% of them singletons. The sample comprised peripheral blood. The source is an older woman with acute or convalescent COVID-19. The CDR3 runs from the conserved cysteine through the conserved F or W.

V,CDR3
TRBV10-1,CASRGSGMDTQYF
TRBV10-1,CASSDAVNTEAFF
TRBV9,CATSTGVETEAFF
TRBV10-3,CAISPTGDFYGYTF
TRBV19,CASRTTGDQEKLFF
TRBV28,CASSWGQKNYGYTF
TRBV29-1,CSVAGLAGGTSPGELFF
TRBV2,CASRYSGQGTDTQYF
TRBV28,CASSPHRTGGPQHF
TRBV29-1,CSVDGAYGYTF
TRBV28,CASGYRGSATYEQYF
TRBV9,CASSVAGRAGEKLFF
TRBV24-1,CATSDPTPSNQPQHF
TRBV4-2,CASSQFERGDTQYF
TRBV27,CASSLLQGPYNEQFF
TRBV19,CASSILQGYNGYTF